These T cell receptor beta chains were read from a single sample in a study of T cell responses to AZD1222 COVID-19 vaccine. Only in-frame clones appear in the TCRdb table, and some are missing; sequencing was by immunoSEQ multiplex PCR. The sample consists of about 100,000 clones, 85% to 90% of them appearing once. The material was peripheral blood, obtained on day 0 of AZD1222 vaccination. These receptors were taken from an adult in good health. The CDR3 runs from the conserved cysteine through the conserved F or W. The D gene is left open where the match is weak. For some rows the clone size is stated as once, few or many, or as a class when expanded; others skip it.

CDR3aa: CASSLGGDGYTF; CDR3nt: TGTGCCAGCAGCTTAGGGGGGGATGGCTACACCTTC; len: 12; abundance: NA; j_gene: TRBJ1-2; d_gene: NA; v_gene: TRBV7-2
CDR3aa: CASSQDPINQPQHF; CDR3nt: TGTGCCAGCAGCCAAGATCCCATTAATCAGCCCCAGCATTTT; len: 14; abundance: NA; j_gene: TRBJ1-5; d_gene: NA; v_gene: TRBV3-1/TRBV3-2
CDR3aa: CSVRTSGSYNEQFF; CDR3nt: TGCAGCGTCAGGACTAGCGGGAGTTACAATGAGCAGTTCTTC; len: 14; abundance: NA; j_gene: TRBJ2-1; d_gene: TRBD2; v_gene: TRBV29-1
CDR3aa: CASSQDRGAGNTIYF; CDR3nt: TGTGCCAGCAGCCAGGACAGGGGGGCTGGAAACACCATATATTTT; len: 15; abundance: NA; j_gene: TRBJ1-3; d_gene: TRBD1; v_gene: TRBV3-1/TRBV3-2
CDR3aa: CASSQNQGKAFF; CDR3nt: TGTGCCAGCAGCCAAAACCAGGGGAAAGCTTTCTTT; len: 12; abundance: few; j_gene: TRBJ1-1; d_gene: NA; v_gene: TRBV14
CDR3aa: CASSQGSGAFRNTEAFF; CDR3nt: TGCGCCAGCAGCCAAGGTTCAGGGGCCTTTCGGAACACTGAAGCTTTCTTT; len: 17; abundance: NA; j_gene: TRBJ1-1; d_gene: NA; v_gene: TRBV4-1
CDR3aa: CSARVEEKLFF; CDR3nt: TGCAGTGCTAGAGTGGAGGAGAAACTGTTTTTT; len: 11; abundance: NA; j_gene: TRBJ1-4; d_gene: NA; v_gene: TRBV20-1
CDR3aa: CASSHITSGSRLGFRNEQFF; CDR3nt: TGTGCCAGCAGCCATATCACTAGCGGGAGTCGGTTAGGTTTCAGGAATGAGCAGTTCTTC; len: 20; abundance: NA; j_gene: TRBJ2-1; d_gene: TRBD2; v_gene: TRBV3-1/TRBV3-2
CDR3aa: CASSQGRVPQETQYF; CDR3nt: TGTGCCAGCAGCCAGGGTAGGGTCCCCCAAGAGACCCAGTACTTC; len: 15; abundance: once; j_gene: TRBJ2-5; d_gene: NA; v_gene: TRBV7-2
CDR3aa: CASSLAASGIASEQYF; CDR3nt: TGTGCCAGCAGCTTGGCGGCTAGCGGGATAGCGAGTGAGCAGTACTTC; len: 16; abundance: NA; j_gene: TRBJ2-7; d_gene: TRBD2; v_gene: TRBV5-5
CDR3aa: CASSFSGQSTYEQYF; CDR3nt: TGTGCCAGCAGCTTTTCTGGACAGAGCACCTACGAGCAGTACTTC; len: 15; abundance: NA; j_gene: TRBJ2-7; d_gene: NA; v_gene: TRBV7-2
CDR3aa: CASSDSIQGGRAPVPIWEQYF; CDR3nt: TGTGCCAGCAGTGACTCAATCCAGGGCGGGAGGGCCCCTGTCCCTATATGGGAGCAGTACTTC; len: 21; abundance: NA; j_gene: TRBJ2-7; d_gene: TRBD2; v_gene: TRBV6-4
CDR3aa: CASNPGYATNEKLFF; CDR3nt: TGTGCCAGCAACCCCGGTTATGCAACTAATGAAAAACTGTTTTTT; len: 15; abundance: NA; j_gene: TRBJ1-4; d_gene: NA; v_gene: TRBV7-3
CDR3aa: CASSSRTGNEKLFF; CDR3nt: TGTGCCAGCAGTTCCCGGACTGGAAATGAAAAACTGTTTTTT; len: 14; abundance: NA; j_gene: TRBJ1-4; d_gene: NA; v_gene: TRBV27
CDR3aa: CASSQEGLAGEPYEQYF; CDR3nt: TGTGCCAGCAGCCAAGAGGGACTAGCGGGAGAACCCTACGAGCAGTACTTC; len: 17; abundance: NA; j_gene: TRBJ2-7; d_gene: TRBD2; v_gene: TRBV4-2
CDR3aa: CASSLSIDYEQYF; CDR3nt: TGTGCCAGCAGCTTATCTATAGACTACGAGCAGTACTTC; len: 13; abundance: few; j_gene: TRBJ2-7; d_gene: NA; v_gene: TRBV7-3
CDR3aa: CASSRGGLGADTQYF; CDR3nt: TGCGCCAGCAGTAGAGGTGGTCTTGGGGCAGATACGCAGTATTTT; len: 15; abundance: NA; j_gene: TRBJ2-3; d_gene: NA; v_gene: TRBV5-1
CDR3aa: CASSLVGQGRYSGYTF; CDR3nt: TGTGCCAGCAGCTTGGTGGGACAGGGACGTTATAGTGGCTACACCTTC; len: 16; abundance: NA; j_gene: TRBJ1-2; d_gene: TRBD1; v_gene: TRBV5-6
CDR3aa: CASSLGLAGAFYNEQFF; CDR3nt: TGTGCCAGCAGCTTGGGACTAGCGGGAGCGTTTTACAATGAGCAGTTCTTC; len: 17; abundance: NA; j_gene: TRBJ2-1; d_gene: TRBD2; v_gene: TRBV5-5
CDR3aa: CASSSWGGKLFF; CDR3nt: TGTGCCAGCAGTTCATGGGGAGGGAAACTGTTTTTT; len: 12; abundance: NA; j_gene: TRBJ1-4; d_gene: NA; v_gene: TRBV12-3/TRBV12-4
CDR3aa: CASSYRGGSSVNEQYF; CDR3nt: TGTGCCAGCAGTTACAGGGGCGGGAGCTCGGTGAACGAGCAGTACTTC; len: 16; abundance: NA; j_gene: TRBJ2-7; d_gene: TRBD2; v_gene: TRBV6-5
CDR3aa: CASSLSLAVYEQYF; CDR3nt: TGTGCCAGCAGCTTAAGTCTAGCGGTCTACGAGCAGTACTTC; len: 14; abundance: NA; j_gene: TRBJ2-7; d_gene: TRBD2; v_gene: TRBV7-2
CDR3aa: CSGDRDGGTEAFF; CDR3nt: TGCAGCGGAGACAGGGATGGGGGCACTGAAGCTTTCTTT; len: 13; abundance: few; j_gene: TRBJ1-1; d_gene: TRBD1; v_gene: TRBV29-1
CDR3aa: CASSELGSNQPQHF; CDR3nt: TGTGCCAGCAGTGAATTGGGTAGCAATCAGCCCCAGCATTTT; len: 14; abundance: NA; j_gene: TRBJ1-5; d_gene: NA; v_gene: TRBV6-1